This T cell receptor (beta chain) was documented in a study of T-cell memory formation after mild COVID-19. TCRdb processed the 5' RACE reads anew with MiXCR; each CDR3 protein has one entry. The sample holds 120,000 or so distinct CDR3 sequences; about 6% are singletons and the top ten take roughly 2.2%. Comments on this clonotype: Its antigen is unidentified.

V was clipped by 5 bases and J by 8 bases; unmatched bases: 9. The CDR3 extends over 14 amino acids. In germline, CDR1 is SGHTA, CDR2 FQGNSA. Study outcomes and limitations: That cross-reactive memory joined was suggested by some responding clones appearing in pre-infection memory.

This sequence was found in an adult woman who had mild COVID-19 (a few samples of this study predate the infection). Cell type and time point are not known. Sequences were obtained from PBMCs or a T cell subset sorted from them (not recorded which). The rearrangement joins TRBV7-2 to TRBJ1-2, with TRBD1 matching 9 bases. Here the CDR3 DNA reads TGTGCCAGCAGCCGTACAGGGGGCGTAGAAGGCTACACCTTC. Translating it yields CASSRTGGVEGYTF.